This TCR beta chain was identified during a study of blood T cell repertoires in COVID-19. This clone was picked up a small number of times. Profiled with immunoSEQ multiplex PCR; TCRdb holds only in-frame clones, not every one. The sample holds 100,000 to 150,000 clones; roughly 80% are singletons and the top ten take around 6.6%. CDR3 length: 14 residues. CDR1 KGHSH and CDR2 LQKENI come from the germline V gene. After removal of 5 bases from V and 12 bases from J, the junction contained 11 bases not matched to a gene. The origin of this receptor is a man in his 70s with acute or convalescent COVID-19. This chain links TRBV18 with TRBJ2-1; 9 bases align to TRBD1. The sequencing sample was made of peripheral blood. The CDR3 region has the DNA TGTGCCAGCTCATACAGACAGGGGGAATACGGGCAGTTCTTC. Residues: CASSYRQGEYGQFF.